These 28 T cell receptor beta chains came from one sample sequenced in a study of blood T cell repertoires in COVID-19. Data came from immunoSEQ multiplex PCR; TCRdb stores just in-frame clones and leaves some out. The sample consists of about 250,000 clones, about nine tenths of them appearing once. Source material: peripheral blood. These TCRs come from a woman aged 25-40 years with active or convalescent COVID-19.

In this sample, this clone turned up once. This chain connects TRBV3-1 (or the pseudogene TRBV3-2) to TRBJ2-6, with D unclear. CDR3 size: 15 residues. CDR1 is LGHDT, CDR2 YNNKEL, per germline (reference sequence). The ends were cut back, 4 bases at V and 2 bases at J, with 9 bases in the middle. CDR3 residues: CASSPPRAGANVLTF. Written as DNA, the CDR3 is TGTGCCAGCAGCCCTCCCCGGGCTGGGGCCAACGTCCTGACTTTC.

This clone occurred a few times. The gene calls are TRBV19 and TRBJ2-1; 8 nucleotides match TRBD1. The length of the CDR3 is 17 residues. CDR1 and CDR2 (germline): LNHDA, SQIVND (reference sequence). J gave up 4 bases and V 5 bases, and 13 bases lay outside the gene matches. CDR3 protein: CASSPSPGGKPYNEQFF. CDR3 nucleotides: TGTGCCAGTAGTCCGTCTCCAGGGGGCAAGCCGTACAATGAGCAGTTCTTC.

This chain uses TRBV3-1 (or the pseudogene TRBV3-2) with TRBJ1-4; possibly TRBD1 for D (5 bases). CDR1 is LGHDT and CDR2 is YNNKEL in the germline V gene (reference sequence). V shed 6 bases and J shed 7 bases, with 15 bases lying between them. This CDR3 comprises 14 residues. The CDR3 nucleotides read TGTGCCAGCAGTTTAAACCGTCAGGGTGAAAAACTGTTTTTT. Protein product: CASSLNRQGEKLFF.

This rearrangement joins TRBV7-9 to TRBJ2-5, with 12 positions matching TRBD2. Germline assignment: CDR1 SEHNR and CDR2 FQNEAQ (reference sequence). With V trimmed by 0 bases and J by 5 bases, 7 bases remained unmatched. The CDR3 has 17 amino acids. For the CDR3, the DNA is TGTGCCAGCAGCTTAGCTGTGGCTAGCGGGGGGGCCGAGACCCAGTACTTC. Translation: CASSLAVASGGAETQYF.

This clone was seen once. The rearrangement links TRBV4-2 to TRBJ2-3; 15 bases align to TRBD2. The CDR3 runs to 18 residues. V lost 3 bases, J lost 1 base, and 5 bases stayed unmatched. Per germline, CDR1 LGHNA and CDR2 YNFKEQ. The CDR3 here is CASSHRTSGGAGTDTQYF. The CDR3 nucleotides read TGTGCCAGCAGCCACCGGACTAGCGGGGGGGCGGGCACAGATACGCAGTATTTT.

V and J are TRBV5-4 and TRBJ2-7, with 9 bases matching TRBD1. Trimming cost V 5 bases and J 11 bases; bases outside gene matches: 14. Germline CDR1 and CDR2: SGHNT and YYREEE (reference sequence). This CDR3 region has 14 residues. The DNA of the CDR3 is TGTGCCAGCAGACGGGGACAGGGAACTAGTCTTGAGTACTTC. This translates into CASRRGQGTSLEYF. The complete variable domain, with remaining parts taken from reference TRBV5-4 and TRBJ2-7, reads ETGVTQSPTHLIKTRGQQVTLRCSSQSGHNTVSWYQQALGQGPQFIFQYYREEENGRGNFPPRFSGLQFPNYSSELNVNALELDDSALYLCASRRGQGTSLEYFGPGTRLTVT.

The chain couples TRBV28 to TRBJ1-6, with D tentatively TRBD1 (6 bases). Germline CDR1 is MDHEN and CDR2 is SYDVKM. This CDR3 is 14 amino acids long. V was pared by 2 bases and J by 11 bases, with 13 bases between. This CDR3 reads CASSLTWDTTPLHF. CDR3 nucleotides: TGTGCCAGCAGTTTAACGTGGGACACCACACCCCTCCACTTT.

This clone was recorded once. The chain links TRBV5-1 to TRBJ1-2, with a tentative D call TRBD1 (6 bases). In germline, CDR1 is SGHRS, CDR2 YFSETQ. The CDR3 is 15 amino acids. V was trimmed by 2 bases and J by 7 bases, leaving 18 bases between them. The CDR3 region has the DNA TGCGCCAGCAGCTTAAGTATTCCGGGGGGCGGTGGCTACACCTTC. Its translation is CASSLSIPGGGGYTF.

This clone appeared once. This sequence joins TRBV7-9 and TRBJ2-1; 8 bases match TRBD1. The germline V gene has CDR1 SEHNR and CDR2 FQNEAQ (reference sequence). V lost 2 bases, J lost 3 bases, and 12 bases stayed unmatched. The CDR3 length is 18 residues. This chain's CDR3 is CASSLLTGTGALYNEQFF. The CDR3 DNA reads TGTGCCAGCAGCTTACTTACAGGGACAGGAGCCCTCTACAATGAGCAGTTCTTC.

This sequence joins TRBV5-1 and TRBJ1-1, with D maybe TRBD1 (6 bases). Germline V gene lookup returns CDR1 SGHRS and CDR2 YFSETQ. V shed 4 bases and J shed 2 bases, with 12 bases lying between them. This CDR3 spans 14 amino acids. Written as DNA, the CDR3 is TGCGCCAGCAGCATACCACAGGGTAACACTGAAGCTTTCTTT. Translating gives CASSIPQGNTEAFF.

This rearrangement joins TRBV9 to TRBJ1-6; perhaps TRBD1 as D (5 bases). Trimming removed 0 bases at V and 9 bases at J, with 13 bases between. Germline CDR1 reads SGDLS; CDR2 reads YYNGEE. CDR3 length: 15 residues. In DNA form, the CDR3 reads TGTGCCAGCAGCGTAGATATGGGGCCTAGTTCACCCCTCCACTTT. This translates into CASSVDMGPSSPLHF.

This rearrangement joins TRBV2 to TRBJ2-4, with 11 bases fitting TRBD1. The CDR3 length is 16 residues. Trimming at V came to 2 bases and at J to 6 bases, leaving 6 bases not matched to a gene. Germline V gives CDR1 SNHLY, CDR2 FYNNEI. The CDR3 nucleotides are TGTGCCAGCAGTGAATGGGGACAGGGGGTGGGAAACATTCAGTACTTC. Protein: CASSEWGQGVGNIQYF.

V usage is TRBV28 and J usage is TRBJ1-5; TRBD1 might be the D (6 bases). The CDR3 is 13 residues long. V lost 6 bases and J lost 6, with 12 bases in between. CDR1 and CDR2 (germline): MDHEN, SYDVKM. The CDR3 DNA reads as TGTGCCAGCAGCCAGGGGCCCCCTCAGCCCCAGCATTTT. Its protein product is CASSQGPPQPQHF.

The rearrangement links TRBV12-3 or TRBV12-4 to TRBJ1-1, with a possible D match to TRBD1 (5 bases). CDR3 length equals 13 residues. The germline V and J ends were trimmed by 3 bases and 1 base, with 6 bases remaining between them. CDR3 in amino acids: CASSLQGNTEAFF. CDR3 DNA sequence: TGTGCCAGCAGTTTGCAGGGGAACACTGAAGCTTTCTTT.

The rearrangement joins TRBV30 to TRBJ1-2; TRBD1 matches 7 bases. Germline V lookup: CDR1 GTSNPN, CDR2 SVGIG (reference sequence). The junction had 7 bases not matched to a gene; V was cut back by 5 bases and J by 1 base. There are 14 residues in the CDR3. CDR3 nucleotide sequence: TGTGCCTGGGGCAACAGGGGCAATAACTATGGCTACACCTTC. Translation gives CAWGNRGNNYGYTF.

V usage is TRBV3-1 (or the pseudogene TRBV3-2) and J usage is TRBJ2-5, with D possibly matching TRBD2 (6 bases). Germline CDR1 and CDR2: LGHDT and YNNKEL (reference sequence). CDR3 length equals 16 residues. V was pared by 0 bases and J by 5 bases, with 16 bases between. CDR3 coding DNA: TGTGCCAGCAGCCAAGATGTCGGGACTCCGCTTGAGACCCAGTACTTC. Protein sequence: CASSQDVGTPLETQYF.

This clone was observed a handful of times. The CDR3 DNA reads as TGTGCCAGCAGCCCCCTGGTCTCGGGGGGCGAGACCCAGTACTTC. It codes for CASSPLVSGGETQYF. V usage is TRBV6-6 and J usage is TRBJ2-5, with D possibly TRBD2 on 7 matching bases. The V gene lost 6 bases and the J gene lost 5 bases, with 19 bases spanning the gap. CDR1 is MNHNY, CDR2 SVGAGI, per germline (reference sequence). The CDR3 extends over 15 amino acids.

The gene calls are TRBV7-9 and TRBJ1-3, with a possible D match to TRBD1 (5 bases). Trimming left V 4 bases short and J 0 bases short, with 10 bases between. The CDR3 extends over 15 amino acids. CDR1 and CDR2 (germline): SEHNR, FQNEAQ (reference sequence). The chain's CDR3 is CASSSGGTSGNTIYF. In DNA form, the CDR3 reads TGTGCCAGCAGCTCGGGGGGGACCTCTGGAAACACCATATATTTT.

V usage is TRBV9 and J usage is TRBJ1-2, with TRBD1 as a possible D gene (6 bases). Looked up from germline, CDR1 is SGDLS and CDR2 is YYNGEE. Trimming cost V 3 bases and J 5 bases, with 17 bases left between them. The CDR3 has 15 amino acids. Here the CDR3 DNA reads TGTGCCAGCAGCGGGGAATCAGGGGCCACTTATGGCTACACCTTC. It encodes CASSGESGATYGYTF.

The chain links TRBV6-5 to TRBJ1-2, with no clear D. V was trimmed by 5 bases and J by 0 bases, leaving 7 bases between them. CDR1 is MNHEY and CDR2 is SVGAGI in the germline V gene. The CDR3 sequence is 13 residues long. The CDR3 sequence is CASSLAANYGYTF. CDR3 DNA: TGTGCCAGCAGTCTCGCAGCTAACTATGGCTACACCTTC.

The V and J genes are TRBV9 and TRBJ1-5; the D is unclear. The V end was cut by 0 bases, the J end by 6 bases, with 7 bases between. CDR1 is SGDLS and CDR2 is YYNGEE in the germline V gene. There are 13 residues in the CDR3. The CDR3 DNA is TGTGCCAGCAGCGTAGATGAGTTTCAGCCCCAGCATTTT. Translated, it gives CASSVDEFQPQHF.

In its sample, this clone was seen once. The chain is built from TRBV9 and TRBJ2-1; D remains ambiguous. Between the trimmed V and J ends, which lost 1 base and 7 bases, there was a span of 12 bases. Germline CDR1 reads SGDLS; CDR2 reads YYNGEE. CDR3 size: 14 residues. CDR3 in amino acids: CASSVPPEANEQFF. CDR3 sequence (DNA): TGTGCCAGCAGCGTACCCCCTGAAGCTAATGAGCAGTTCTTC.

This clone was seen repeatedly, ten times or more. This rearrangement joins TRBV18 to TRBJ2-7; 8 bases line up with TRBD2. The CDR3 has 15 residues. V was clipped by 3 bases and J by 5 bases; unmatched bases: 9. Germline-derived CDR1 and CDR2 are KGHSH and LQKENI. This CDR3 is CASSPKSGGVNEQYF. DNA for the CDR3: TGTGCCAGCTCACCTAAGTCCGGGGGGGTCAACGAGCAGTACTTC.

The chain uses TRBV5-1 and TRBJ2-3, with D possibly being TRBD2 (7 bases). CDR3 length: 15 amino acids. Germline CDR1 SGHRS, CDR2 YFSETQ. The V end was cut by 4 bases, the J end by 6 bases, with 18 bases between. The CDR3 nucleotides read TGCGCCAGCAGCGGGACGGGGGGCCTAAGGGATACGCAGTATTTT. It translates to CASSGTGGLRDTQYF.

V is TRBV7-2 and J is TRBJ2-3; weak D call: TRBD1 (5 bases). Per germline, CDR1 SGHTA and CDR2 FQGNSA. V was pared by 5 bases and J by 2 bases, with 14 bases between. The CDR3 runs 15 residues. The CDR3 loop reads CASSPSRDNTDTQYF. CDR3 DNA sequence: TGTGCCAGCAGCCCCTCCAGGGATAACACAGATACGCAGTATTTT.

This chain connects TRBV30 to TRBJ2-1; 9 positions agree with TRBD1. V was clipped by 0 bases and J by 3 bases; unmatched bases: 15. In germline, CDR1 is GTSNPN, CDR2 SVGIG (reference sequence). The CDR3 covers 19 residues. The CDR3 bases are TGTGCCTGGAGTGTACGGGTGACAGGGGGTGACTGGGTCTACAATGAGCAGTTCTTC. Amino acids: CAWSVRVTGGDWVYNEQFF.

The chain employs TRBV19 and TRBJ1-4, with a possible D match to TRBD1 (6 bases). Germline V gene data show CDR1 as LNHDA and CDR2 as SQIVND (reference sequence). The V gene lost 10 bases and the J gene lost 3 bases, with 18 bases spanning the gap. The CDR3 has 15 residues. The CDR3 region is CATRGGGRSNEKLFF. The DNA for the CDR3 is TGTGCCACCCGGGGAGGGGGGCGATCTAATGAAAAACTGTTTTTT.

This chain uses TRBV7-9 with TRBJ1-6; 10 bases map to TRBD1. Germline V CDR1 and CDR2: SEHNR, FQNEAQ (reference sequence). Trimming took 5 bases from V and 9 from J; bases not matched to a gene: 7. This CDR3 spans 15 amino acids. The CDR3 sequence: CASSRNRDRGSPLHF. CDR3 bases: TGTGCCAGCAGCAGAAACCGGGACAGGGGTTCACCCCTCCACTTT.